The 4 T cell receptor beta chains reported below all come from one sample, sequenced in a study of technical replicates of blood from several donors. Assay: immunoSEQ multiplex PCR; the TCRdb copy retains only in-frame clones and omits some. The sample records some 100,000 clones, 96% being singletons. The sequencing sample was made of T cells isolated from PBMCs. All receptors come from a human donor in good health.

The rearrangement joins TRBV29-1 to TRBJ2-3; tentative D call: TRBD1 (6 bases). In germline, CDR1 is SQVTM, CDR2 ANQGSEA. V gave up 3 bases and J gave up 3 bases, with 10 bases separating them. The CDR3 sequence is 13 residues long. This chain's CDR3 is CSVDRGLTDTQYF. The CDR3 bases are TGCAGCGTTGACAGGGGATTAACAGATACGCAGTATTTT.

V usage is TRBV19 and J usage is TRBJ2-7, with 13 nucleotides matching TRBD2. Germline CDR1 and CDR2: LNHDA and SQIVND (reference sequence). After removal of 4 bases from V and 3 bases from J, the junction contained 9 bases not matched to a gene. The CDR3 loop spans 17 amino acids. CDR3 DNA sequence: TGTGCCAGTAGTAGATCGGTACTAGCGGGAGGGCTCTACGAGCAGTACTTC. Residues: CASSRSVLAGGLYEQYF. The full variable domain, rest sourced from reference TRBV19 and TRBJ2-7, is DGGITQSPKYLFRKEGQNVTLSCEQNLNHDAMYWYRQDPGQGLRLIYYSQIVNDFQKGDIAEGYSVSREKKESFPLTVTSAQKNPTAFYLCASSRSVLAGGLYEQYFGPGTRLTVT.

CDR3 region: CAIRRDSGVTDTQYF. The CDR3 DNA reads TGTGCCATCAGAAGAGACTCCGGAGTCACAGATACGCAGTATTTT. The chain uses TRBV10-3 and TRBJ2-3, with D hard to call. The germline CDR1 and CDR2 sequences are ENHRY and SYGVKD. The CDR3 length is 15 residues. Trimming removed 6 bases from V and 2 bases from J, with 15 bases in between.

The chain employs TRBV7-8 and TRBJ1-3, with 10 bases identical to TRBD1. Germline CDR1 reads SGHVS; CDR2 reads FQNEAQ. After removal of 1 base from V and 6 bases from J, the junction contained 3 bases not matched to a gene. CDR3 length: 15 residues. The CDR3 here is CASSLVGTGENTIYF. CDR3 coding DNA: TGTGCCAGCAGCTTAGTTGGGACAGGGGAAAACACCATATATTTT.